This T cell receptor (beta chain) came from a study of T cell changes during pregnancy in multiple sclerosis. Clones were sequenced by immunoSEQ multiplex PCR, and TCRdb holds only the in-frame ones, with some missing. The sample includes tens of thousands of clones, roughly nine tenths of them seen just once. The CDR3 has 14 amino acids. V was shortened by 4 bases and J by 3 bases, with 12 bases between the two germline ends. Germline-derived CDR1 and CDR2 are SEHNR and FQNEAQ (reference sequence). V gene TRBV7-9 combines with J gene TRBJ1-1, with TRBD1 as a possible D gene (5 bases). This TCR derives from a female donor with multiple sclerosis, enrolled in a pregnancy study. The source was peripheral blood, collected before pregnancy. CDR3 loop: CASSSTEGDTEAFF. The DNA of the CDR3 is TGTGCCAGCAGCTCAACTGAAGGGGACACTGAAGCTTTCTTT.